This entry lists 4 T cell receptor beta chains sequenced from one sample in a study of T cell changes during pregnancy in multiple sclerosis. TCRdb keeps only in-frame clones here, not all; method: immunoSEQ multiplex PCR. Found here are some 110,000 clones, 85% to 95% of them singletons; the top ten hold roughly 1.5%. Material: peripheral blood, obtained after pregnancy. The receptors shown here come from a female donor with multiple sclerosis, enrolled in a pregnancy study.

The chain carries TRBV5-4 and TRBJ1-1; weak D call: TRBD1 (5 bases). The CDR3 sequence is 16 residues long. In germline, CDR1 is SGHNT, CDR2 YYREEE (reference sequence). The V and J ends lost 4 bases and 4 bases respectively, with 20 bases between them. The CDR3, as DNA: TGTGCCAGCAGCCGTGTAGGGGCGCTTTTGAGCACTGAAGCTTTCTTT. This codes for CASSRVGALLSTEAFF.

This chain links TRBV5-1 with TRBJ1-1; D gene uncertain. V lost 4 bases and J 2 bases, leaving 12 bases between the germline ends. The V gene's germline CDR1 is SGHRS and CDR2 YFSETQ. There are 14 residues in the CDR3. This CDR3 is CASSDSGVNTEAFF. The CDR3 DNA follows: TGCGCCAGCAGCGACTCCGGGGTCAACACTGAAGCTTTCTTT.

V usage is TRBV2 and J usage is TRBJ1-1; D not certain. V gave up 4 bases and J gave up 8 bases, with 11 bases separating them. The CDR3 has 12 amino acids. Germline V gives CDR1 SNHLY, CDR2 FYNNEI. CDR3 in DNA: TGTGCCAGCAGTGCGACGGGGATCGAAGCTTTCTTT. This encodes CASSATGIEAFF. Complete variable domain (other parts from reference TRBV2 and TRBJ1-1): EPEVTQTPSHQVTQMGQEVILRCVPISNHLYFYWYRQILGQKVEFLVSFYNNEISEKSEIFDDQFSVERPDGSNFTLKIRSTKLEDSAMYFCASSATGIEAFFGQGTRLTVV.

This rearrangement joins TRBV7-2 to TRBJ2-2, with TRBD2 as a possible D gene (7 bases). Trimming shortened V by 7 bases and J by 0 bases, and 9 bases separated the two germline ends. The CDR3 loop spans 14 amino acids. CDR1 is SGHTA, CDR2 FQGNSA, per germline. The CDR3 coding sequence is TGTGCCAGCACCGGGGGGCCGAACACCGGGGAGCTGTTTTTT. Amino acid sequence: CASTGGPNTGELFF.